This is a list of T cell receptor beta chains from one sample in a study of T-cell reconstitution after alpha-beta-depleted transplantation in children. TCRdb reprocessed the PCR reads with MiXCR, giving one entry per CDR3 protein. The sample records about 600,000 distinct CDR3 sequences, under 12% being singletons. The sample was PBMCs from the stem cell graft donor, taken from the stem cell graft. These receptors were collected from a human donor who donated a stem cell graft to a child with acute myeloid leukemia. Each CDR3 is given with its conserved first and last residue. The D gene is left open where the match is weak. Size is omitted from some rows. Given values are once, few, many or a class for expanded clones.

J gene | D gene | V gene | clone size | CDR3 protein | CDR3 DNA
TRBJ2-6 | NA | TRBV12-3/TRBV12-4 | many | CASRGAGANVLTF | TGTGCCAGCAGAGGGGCTGGGGCCAACGTCCTGACTTTC
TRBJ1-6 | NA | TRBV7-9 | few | CASSEIRGTDNSPLHF | TGTGCCAGCAGCGAAATCCGGGGGACCGATAATTCACCCCTCCACTTT
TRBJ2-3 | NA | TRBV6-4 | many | CASSTELARVDTQYF | TGTGCCAGCAGCACCGAGTTAGCGAGGGTCGATACGCAGTATTTT
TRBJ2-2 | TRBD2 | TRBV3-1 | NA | CASSPTVGLAGRNTGELFF | TGTGCCAGCAGCCCAACCGTGGGACTAGCGGGACGGAACACCGGGGAGCTGTTTTTT
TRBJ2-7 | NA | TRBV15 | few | CATSREGRYEQYF | TGTGCCACCAGCAGGGAGGGACGCTACGAGCAGTACTTC
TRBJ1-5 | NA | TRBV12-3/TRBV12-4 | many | CASSLAMAPPQHF | TGTGCCAGCAGTTTAGCGATGGCCCCGCCCCAGCATTTT
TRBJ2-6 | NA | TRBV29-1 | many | CSVVGGGSGANVLTF | TGCAGCGTTGTCGGGGGAGGCTCTGGGGCCAACGTCCTGACTTTC
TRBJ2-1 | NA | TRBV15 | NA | CATSRDMGAGQFF | TGTGCCACCAGCAGAGATATGGGGGCCGGGCAGTTCTTC
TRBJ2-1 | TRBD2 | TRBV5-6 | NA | CASSLATSGSSYNEQFF | TGTGCCAGCAGCTTGGCGACTAGCGGGAGCTCCTACAATGAGCAGTTCTTC
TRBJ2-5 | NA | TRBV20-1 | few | CSATPDYSKETQYF | TGCAGTGCTACCCCGGACTACTCTAAAGAGACCCAGTACTTC
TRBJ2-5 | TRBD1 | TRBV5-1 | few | CASSFGQGETQYF | TGCGCCAGCAGCTTCGGACAGGGCGAGACCCAGTACTTC
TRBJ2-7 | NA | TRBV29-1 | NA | CSVRRDDPYEQYF | TGCAGCGTTAGGCGGGACGACCCCTACGAGCAGTACTTC
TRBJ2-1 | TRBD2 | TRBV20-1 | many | CSAQEALAGGDEQFF | TGCAGTGCCCAAGAGGCGCTAGCGGGAGGCGATGAGCAGTTCTTC
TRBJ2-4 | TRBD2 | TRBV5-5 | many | CASSSAAGLAKNIQYF | TGTGCCAGCAGCTCAGCAGCGGGGTTAGCCAAAAACATTCAGTACTTC
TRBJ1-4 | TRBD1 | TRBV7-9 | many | CASSSWTGNNEKLFF | TGTGCCAGCAGCTCTTGGACAGGGAATAATGAAAAACTGTTTTTT
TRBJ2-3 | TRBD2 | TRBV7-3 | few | CASSGTRSSTDTQYF | TGTGCCAGTTCTGGGACTAGGTCTAGCACAGATACGCAGTATTTT
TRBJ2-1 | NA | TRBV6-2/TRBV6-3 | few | CASKNTLSSYNEQFF | TGTGCCAGCAAGAATACCCTATCCTCCTACAATGAGCAGTTCTTC
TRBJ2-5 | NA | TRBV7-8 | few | CASLEAEGTQYF | TGTGCCAGCTTAGAGGCGGAAGGGACCCAGTACTTC
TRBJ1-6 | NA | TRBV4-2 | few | CASSPGTGSYDSPLHF | TGTGCCAGCAGCCCAGGGACGGGTTCTTATGATTCACCCCTCCACTTT
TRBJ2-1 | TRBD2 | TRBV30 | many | CAWRRASGIYNEQFF | TGTGCCTGGAGGCGGGCTAGCGGGATATACAATGAGCAGTTCTTC
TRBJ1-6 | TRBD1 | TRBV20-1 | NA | CSATYRGSSYNSPLHF | TGCAGTGCTACGTACAGGGGGAGCTCCTATAATTCACCCCTCCACTTT
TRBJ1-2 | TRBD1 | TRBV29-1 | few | CSVFGQVDYGYTF | TGCAGCGTTTTCGGACAGGTCGACTATGGCTACACCTTC
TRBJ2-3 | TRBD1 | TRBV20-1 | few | CSASRNRGATQYF | TGCAGTGCTAGCCGCAACAGGGGAGCGACGCAGTATTTT
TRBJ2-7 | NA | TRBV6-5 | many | CASSYSSFPTYEQYF | TGTGCCAGCAGTTACTCGTCATTCCCTACCTACGAGCAGTACTTC
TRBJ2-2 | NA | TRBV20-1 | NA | CSASKTGPANTGELFF | TGCAGTGCTTCGAAGACCGGACCTGCGAACACCGGGGAGCTGTTTTTT
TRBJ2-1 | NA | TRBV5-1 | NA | CASSTSWGSYNEQFF | TGCGCCAGCAGTACTAGCTGGGGCTCCTACAATGAGCAGTTCTTC
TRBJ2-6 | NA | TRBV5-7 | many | CASSLYGGVQRASSGANVLTF | TGTGCCAGCAGCTTGTATGGCGGGGTCCAGCGGGCCAGCTCTGGGGCCAACGTCCTGACTTTC
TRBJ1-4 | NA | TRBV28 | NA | CASNSYGVYEKLFF | TGTGCCAGCAATTCCTATGGGGTTTACGAAAAACTGTTTTTT
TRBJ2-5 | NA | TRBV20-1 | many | CSAGRRGETQYF | TGCAGTGCCGGTCGCAGAGGCGAGACCCAGTACTTC
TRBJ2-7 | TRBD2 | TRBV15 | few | CATSRRTSERQYF | TGTGCCACCAGCAGGAGGACTAGCGAGAGGCAGTACTTC
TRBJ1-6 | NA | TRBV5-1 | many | CASSSALRSSSYNSPLHF | TGCGCCAGCAGCTCAGCTTTGCGGAGTAGTTCCTATAATTCACCCCTCCACTTT
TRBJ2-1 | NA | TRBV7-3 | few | CASSLTWIGNYNEQFF | TGTGCCAGCAGCCTAACCTGGATAGGAAACTACAATGAGCAGTTCTTC
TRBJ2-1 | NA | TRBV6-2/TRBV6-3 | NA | CASSPQLAGEQFF | TGTGCCAGCAGTCCGCAACTAGCAGGCGAGCAGTTCTTC
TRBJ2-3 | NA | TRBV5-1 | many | CASKKEADTQYF | TGCGCCAGCAAAAAGGAGGCAGATACGCAGTATTTT
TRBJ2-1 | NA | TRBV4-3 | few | CASSQDRIAAGNEQFF | TGCGCCAGCAGCCAAGATCGAATAGCAGCTGGGAATGAGCAGTTCTTC
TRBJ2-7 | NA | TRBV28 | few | CASRTSGPSSYEQYF | TGTGCCAGCAGGACCAGCGGGCCCAGCTCCTACGAGCAGTACTTC
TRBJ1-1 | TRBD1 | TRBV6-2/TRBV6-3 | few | CASRQGSTGTEAFF | TGTGCCAGCAGACAGGGGTCGACGGGGACTGAAGCTTTCTTT
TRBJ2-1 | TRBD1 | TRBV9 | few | CASSAGQGGYNEQFF | TGTGCCAGCAGCGCAGGACAGGGGGGCTACAATGAGCAGTTCTTC
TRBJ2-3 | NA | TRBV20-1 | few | CSSRDQQSTDTQYF | TGCAGTAGCCGGGACCAACAAAGCACAGATACGCAGTATTTT
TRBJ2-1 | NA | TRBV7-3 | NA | CASSLGGGRSNEQFF | TGTGCCAGCAGCTTAGGTGGTGGCCGTTCCAATGAGCAGTTCTTC
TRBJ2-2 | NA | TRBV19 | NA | CASSIDRGSGELFF | TGTGCCAGTAGTATAGATCGGGGTTCCGGGGAGCTGTTTTTT
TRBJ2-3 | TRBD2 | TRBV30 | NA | CAWSGGITDTQYF | TGTGCCTGGAGCGGGGGGATTACAGATACGCAGTATTTT
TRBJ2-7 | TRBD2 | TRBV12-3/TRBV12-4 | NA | CASGGISGRSPSYEQYF | TGTGCCAGCGGGGGGATTAGCGGGAGGTCCCCCTCCTACGAGCAGTACTTC
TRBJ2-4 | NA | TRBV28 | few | CASSPPAGGGSALAKNIQYF | TGTGCCAGCAGTCCCCCCGCCGGGGGTGGTAGCGCACTAGCCAAAAACATTCAGTACTTC
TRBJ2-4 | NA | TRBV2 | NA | CASRVGDLNIQYF | TGTGCCAGCAGAGTGGGGGATCTAAACATTCAGTACTTC
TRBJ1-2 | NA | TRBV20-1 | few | CSGGAEKYGYTF | TGCAGTGGGGGTGCAGAAAAATATGGCTACACCTTC
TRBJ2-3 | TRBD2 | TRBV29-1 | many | CSATREGSTDTQYF | TGCAGCGCGACTAGGGAGGGATCCACAGATACGCAGTATTTT
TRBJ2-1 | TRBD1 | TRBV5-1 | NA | CASSGRGTAPSYNEQFF | TGCGCCAGCAGCGGCCGAGGGACAGCCCCCTCCTACAATGAGCAGTTCTTC
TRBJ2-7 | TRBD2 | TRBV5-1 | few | CASSLVAGVNYEQYF | TGCGCCAGCAGCTTGGTAGCGGGAGTAAACTACGAGCAGTACTTC
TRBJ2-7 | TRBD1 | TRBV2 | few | CASGDSLGDRGYF | TGTGCCAGCGGTGACTCACTCGGGGACAGGGGGTACTTC
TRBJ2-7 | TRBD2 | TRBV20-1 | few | CSASKGTSGSYEQYF | TGCAGTGCTAGTAAGGGGACTAGCGGATCCTACGAGCAGTACTTC
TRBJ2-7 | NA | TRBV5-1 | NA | CASSKSPGPTYEQYF | TGCGCCAGCAGTAAGAGTCCCGGGCCAACCTACGAGCAGTACTTC
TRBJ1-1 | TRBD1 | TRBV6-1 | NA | CASSKDTGERNTEAFF | TGTGCCAGCAGTAAAGATACAGGGGAACGGAACACTGAAGCTTTCTTT
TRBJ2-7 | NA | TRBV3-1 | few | CASSRGPDSAYEQYF | TGTGCCAGCAGCCGCGGGCCGGACTCAGCCTACGAGCAGTACTTC
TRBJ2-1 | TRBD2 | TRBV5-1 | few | CASSFVAGSSYNEQFF | TGCGCCAGCAGCTTCGTAGCGGGAAGCTCCTACAATGAGCAGTTCTTC